This is a list of T cell receptor beta chains from one sample in a study of blood T cells in healthy people across ages. TCRdb ran MiXCR on the 5' RACE reads and lists one entry per CDR3 protein. The data contain roughly 800,000 distinct CDR3 sequences, approximately 25% of them seen just once; the ten biggest clones take up more than 7.5%. These same records also appear under a second study, on T cells of mothers and their children.

The source material was blood. The receptors come from a boy aged 5-17 years in good health. CDR3s include the opening cysteine and the closing phenylalanine or tryptophan. D genes are given only for firm matches. Not all rows give a size; the values are once, few, many and, for expanded clones, a class.

clone_size j_call d_call v_call cdr3_nt cdr3_aa
few TRBJ1-1 - TRBV29-1 TGCAGCGTTGAAATACGAGATAAGAACACTGAAGCTTTCTTT CSVEIRDKNTEAFF
few TRBJ1-4 - TRBV20-1 TGCAGTGCTAGAGATGAGGGACAAAAAAATGAAAAACTGTTTTTT CSARDEGQKNEKLFF
- TRBJ1-3 - TRBV4-2 TGTGCCAGCAGCCCCAGTGGGGAAAGGGGCTCTGGAAACACCATATATTTT CASSPSGERGSGNTIYF
- TRBJ2-7 - TRBV6-5 TGTGCCAGCAGATTGAACAGGGCCTACGAGCAGTACTTC CASRLNRAYEQYF
- TRBJ2-7 - TRBV7-8 TGTGCCAGCAGCTTAGATCGGCGGTTAGACTACGAGCAGTACTTC CASSLDRRLDYEQYF
few TRBJ2-2 TRBD1 TRBV27 TGTGCCAGCAGCCCCCGACAGGGCGAGAAGGGCGGGGAGCTGTTTTTT CASSPRQGEKGGELFF
few TRBJ2-7 - TRBV7-2 TGTGCCAGCAGCCAAGATGGGGGGACAGCAGCCTACGAGCAGTACTTC CASSQDGGTAAYEQYF
few TRBJ2-7 - TRBV29-1 TGCAGCGTTGAAAAGGCCGACACCGATACCTCCTACGAGCAGTACTTC CSVEKADTDTSYEQYF
- TRBJ1-4 TRBD1 TRBV5-1 TGCGCCAGCAGCCCCGGACAGGGGACGCAAAAACTGTTTTTT CASSPGQGTQKLFF
many TRBJ2-7 - TRBV7-9 TGTGCCAGCAGCTTTATTTCCTACGAGCAGTACTTC CASSFISYEQYF
few TRBJ2-3 TRBD2 TRBV7-9 TGTGCCAGCAGCTCGACTAGCGGGAGTTTGATAGATACGCAGTATTTT CASSSTSGSLIDTQYF
few TRBJ2-1 TRBD2 TRBV7-2 TGTGCCAGCAGAACGGGTGCTAGCGGGAGGGCACATGAGCAGTTCTTC CASRTGASGRAHEQFF
few TRBJ2-5 - TRBV4-1 TGCGCCAGCAGCCAAGGGACAGCCCTCGGGGAGACCCAGTACTTC CASSQGTALGETQYF
few TRBJ2-7 - TRBV29-1 TGCAGCGTTGTGGAGGGGGGCCTCACCTACGAGCAGTACTTC CSVVEGGLTYEQYF
few TRBJ2-5 - TRBV11-2 TGTGCCAGCAGCTCTTCAGGGGACTCGGGAGAGACCCAGTACTTC CASSSSGDSGETQYF
- TRBJ1-1 - TRBV6-6 TGTGCCAGCAGTTACGAGGGGGGCAGCACTGAAGCTTTCTTT CASSYEGGSTEAFF
few TRBJ2-1 TRBD1 TRBV5-5 TGTGCCAGTAGCCAGCGACAGGGGAACTACAATGAGCAGTTCTTC CASSQRQGNYNEQFF
few TRBJ2-1 - TRBV21-1 TGTGCCAGCAGCCGTGCCGGGACCACAAACAATGAGCAGTTCTTC CASSRAGTTNNEQFF
- TRBJ2-7 TRBD2 TRBV7-2 TGTGCCAGCAGCCGGCTAGCGGGAGGGAACTACGAGCAGTACTTC CASSRLAGGNYEQYF
- TRBJ1-1 - TRBV7-2 TGTGCCAGCAGTTGGGAGGTTTACACTGAAGCTTTCTTT CASSWEVYTEAFF
few TRBJ2-2 TRBD1 TRBV10-3 TGTGCCATCAGGGGGACAGCGAACACCGGGGAGCTGTTTTTT CAIRGTANTGELFF
few TRBJ2-1 - TRBV11-3 TGTGCCAGCAAGACCACGGAGGGTGAGCAGTTCTTC CASKTTEGEQFF
- TRBJ1-6 - TRBV28 TGTGCCACTAGACCTAGGGAGCGGGTGTTATCACCCCTCCACTTT CATRPRERVLSPLHF
- TRBJ2-6 - TRBV27 TGTGCCAGCAGTCCAGTCTCTGGGGCCAACGTCCTGACTTTC CASSPVSGANVLTF
few TRBJ2-1 TRBD1 TRBV4-1 TGCGCCAGCAGCCTCCAGGGGGCAAGTTACGATGAGCAGTTCTTC CASSLQGASYDEQFF
few TRBJ1-6 - TRBV5-6 TGTGCCAGCTCTTCCCGCCAGAGACTTTCACCCCTCCACTTT CASSSRQRLSPLHF
- TRBJ2-4 - TRBV13 TGTGCCAGCAGCTTCGGACAAGTAGCCAAAAACATTCAGTACTTC CASSFGQVAKNIQYF
few TRBJ2-5 - TRBV10-3 TGTGCCATCAGTGATGAAGGGCTCCAAGAGACCCAGTACTTC CAISDEGLQETQYF
- TRBJ2-5 - TRBV29-1 TGCAGCGTTGAGTTGTTCGGGTATCGGGACCAAGAGACCCAGTACTTC CSVELFGYRDQETQYF
- TRBJ2-1 TRBD1 TRBV28 TGTGCCAGCAGCCTACCCGGGACAGGGATCAATGAGCAGTTCTTC CASSLPGTGINEQFF
- TRBJ2-3 - TRBV7-3 TGTGCCAGCAGCTTAAATGAGGGTACAGATACGCAGTATTTT CASSLNEGTDTQYF
once TRBJ2-7 - TRBV2 TGTGCCAGCAGTGAGAAGTGGTGGCCCTACGAGCAGTACTTC CASSEKWWPYEQYF
- TRBJ2-5 TRBD1 TRBV25-1 TGTGCCAGCAGTGGATCTGGGACAGCGCAAGAGACCCAGTACTTC CASSGSGTAQETQYF
few TRBJ2-1 - TRBV29-1 TGCAGCGTTGAGGGGGCAGACCTGCTTACCTACAATGAGCAGTTCTTC CSVEGADLLTYNEQFF